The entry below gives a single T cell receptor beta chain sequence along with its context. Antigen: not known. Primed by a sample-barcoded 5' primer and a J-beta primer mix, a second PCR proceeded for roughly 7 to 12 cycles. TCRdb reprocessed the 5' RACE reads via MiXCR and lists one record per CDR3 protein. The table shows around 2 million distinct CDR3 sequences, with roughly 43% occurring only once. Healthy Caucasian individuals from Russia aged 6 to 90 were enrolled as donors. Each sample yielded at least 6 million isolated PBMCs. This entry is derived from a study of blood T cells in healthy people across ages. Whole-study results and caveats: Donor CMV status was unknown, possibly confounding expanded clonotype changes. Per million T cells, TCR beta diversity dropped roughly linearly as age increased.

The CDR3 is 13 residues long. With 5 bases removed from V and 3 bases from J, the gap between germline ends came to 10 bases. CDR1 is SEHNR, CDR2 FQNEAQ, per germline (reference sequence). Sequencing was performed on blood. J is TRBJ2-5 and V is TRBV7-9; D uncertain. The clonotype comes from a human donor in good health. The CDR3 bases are TGTGCCAGCAGCCGATCGACGGAAGAGACCCAGTACTTC. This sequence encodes CASSRSTEETQYF. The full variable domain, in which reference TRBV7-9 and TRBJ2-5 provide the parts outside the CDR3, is DTGVSQNPRHKITKRGQNVTFRCDPISEHNRLYWYRQTLGQGPEFLTYFQNEAQLEKSRLLSDRFSAERPKGSFSTLEIQRTEQGDSAMYLCASSRSTEETQYFGPGTRLLVL.